This TCR beta chain was recovered during a study of blood T cell repertoires in COVID-19. In the study overall: Samples representing acute and convalescent COVID-19 were sourced from the United States, Italy and Spain. T cells, B-cell-depleted T cells, or PBMCs supplied cDNA or gDNA.

Authors' analysis steps: Reference gene primer amplification gave nucleated cell count estimates. Sequencing used immunoSEQ multiplex PCR; TCRdb keeps in-frame clones, though not all of them. The DNA was the basis for D and trimming; V, J and clone size are from that table. The sample shows 220,000 or so clones, 75% to 85% of them seen only once. Seattle's cohort entered during active infection and was followed longitudinally. With 6 bases removed from V and 0 bases from J, the gap between germline ends came to 9 bases. CDR3 length equals 14 residues. Germline loops: CDR1 MNHEY, CDR2 SVGAGI. This TCR derives from a woman aged 80 or over with COVID-19, enrolled during active disease. Sequenced sample: peripheral blood. The chain couples TRBV6-5 to TRBJ2-1, with unresolved D. CDR3 nucleotides: TGTGCCAGCAGCCCACTTAGCTCCTACAATGAGCAGTTCTTC. It encodes CASSPLSSYNEQFF.